This record concerns one T cell receptor (beta chain) sequence. These data are taken from a study of blood T cell repertoires in COVID-19. Method: immunoSEQ multiplex PCR; TCRdb's copy keeps in-frame clones and lacks some. This sample has about 48,000 clones, with 85% to 90% found just once. The receptor's source is a woman aged 60-75 years with acute or convalescent COVID-19. Sequenced sample: peripheral blood.

In DNA, the CDR3 is TGCAGCGCCGGGGACAGGGGGCGGGATAACTATGGCTACACCTTC. It translates to CSAGDRGRDNYGYTF. The chain carries TRBV29-1 and TRBJ1-2, with TRBD1 matching 12 bases. Unmatched junction bases numbered 7, after V lost 7 bases and J lost 1 base. CDR1 and CDR2 (germline): SQVTM, ANQGSEA. The CDR3 has 15 amino acids.